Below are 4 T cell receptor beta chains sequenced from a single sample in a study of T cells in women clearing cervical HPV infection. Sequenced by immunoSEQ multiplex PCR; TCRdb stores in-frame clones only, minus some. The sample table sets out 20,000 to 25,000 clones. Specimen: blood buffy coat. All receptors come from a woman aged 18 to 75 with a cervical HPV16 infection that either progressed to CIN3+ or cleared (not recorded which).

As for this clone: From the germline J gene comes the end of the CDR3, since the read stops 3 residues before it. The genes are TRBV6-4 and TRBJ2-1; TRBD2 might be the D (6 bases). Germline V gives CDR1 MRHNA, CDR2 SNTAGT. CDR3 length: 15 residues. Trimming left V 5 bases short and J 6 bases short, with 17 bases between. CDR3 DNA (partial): TGTGCCAGCAGTCAGGGCGGGGCACCCCCCAATGAG. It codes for CASSQGGAPPNE. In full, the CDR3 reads CASSQGGAPPNEQFF.

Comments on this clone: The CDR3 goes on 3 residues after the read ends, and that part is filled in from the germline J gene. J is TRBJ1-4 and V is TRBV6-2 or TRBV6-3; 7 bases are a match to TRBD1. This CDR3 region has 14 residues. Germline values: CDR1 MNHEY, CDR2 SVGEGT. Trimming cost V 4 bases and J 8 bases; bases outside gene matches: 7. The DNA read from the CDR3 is TGTGCCAGCAGTTCCGGACAGGCCCCGGAAAAA. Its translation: CASSSGQAPEK. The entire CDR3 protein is CASSSGQAPEKLFF.

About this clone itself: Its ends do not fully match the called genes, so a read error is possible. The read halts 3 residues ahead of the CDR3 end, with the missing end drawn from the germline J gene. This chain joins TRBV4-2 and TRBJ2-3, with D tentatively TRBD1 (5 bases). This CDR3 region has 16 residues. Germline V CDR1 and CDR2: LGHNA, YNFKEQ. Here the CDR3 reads CASSQDRAGYGDTQYF. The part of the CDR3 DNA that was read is TGCGCCAGCAGCCAAGATAGGGCAGGGTATGGAGATACG.

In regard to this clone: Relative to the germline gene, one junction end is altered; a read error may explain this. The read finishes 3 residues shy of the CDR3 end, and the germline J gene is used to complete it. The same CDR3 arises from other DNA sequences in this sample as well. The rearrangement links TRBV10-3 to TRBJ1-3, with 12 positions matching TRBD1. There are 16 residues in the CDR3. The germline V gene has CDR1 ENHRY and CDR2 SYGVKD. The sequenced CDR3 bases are TGTGCCGTCAGCCGTGGGACAGGGGGCTCCGGAAACACC. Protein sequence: CAVSRGTGGSGNT. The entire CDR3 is CAVSRGTGGSGNTIYF.